These 18 T cell receptor beta chains originate from one sample sequenced in a study of blood T cell repertoires in COVID-19 (dated by TCRdb to 2019 to 2021). The method was the immunoSEQ multiplex PCR assay. TCRdb provides this immuneACCESS table in a form limited to in-frame rearrangements. Some clones are lacking; in checked studies, under half of them reflect an unresolved V gene, and why the rest are absent is not known. The sample table lists 160,000 or so clones, approximately 90% of them with a count of one. Clones ranked in the top ten supply about 1.4% of the sample. Sequenced sample: peripheral blood. The receptor source for this set is a woman aged 50 to 65 with acute or convalescent COVID-19.

The chain employs TRBV27 and TRBJ1-2; D remains ambiguous. With 4 bases removed from V and 3 bases from J, the gap between germline ends came to 9 bases. The germline V gene has CDR1 MNHEY and CDR2 SMNVEV (reference sequence). This CDR3 comprises 13 residues. CDR3 nucleotide sequence: TGTGCCAGCAGTTACCACGGGGACTATGGCTACACCTTC. Its protein product is CASSYHGDYGYTF.

The chain employs TRBV7-9 and TRBJ1-4; 7 nucleotides align to TRBD1. The CDR3 is 17 amino acids. Germline V gene data show CDR1 as SEHNR and CDR2 as FQNEAQ (reference sequence). J was trimmed by 0 bases and V by 3 bases; bases with no gene match: 7. The CDR3 sequence: CASSLGQTYATNEKLFF. In DNA form, the CDR3 reads TGTGCCAGCAGCTTGGGACAGACTTATGCAACTAATGAAAAACTGTTTTTT.

The J gene is TRBJ1-2, the V gene TRBV19; 10 nucleotides align to TRBD1. This CDR3 region has 14 residues. Looked up from germline, CDR1 is LNHDA and CDR2 is SQIVND (reference sequence). J gave up 6 bases and V 6 bases, and 7 bases lay outside the gene matches. CDR3 sequence (DNA): TGTGCCAGTAGGACCTCCGGGACAGGGGATGGCTACACCTTC. Its protein is CASRTSGTGDGYTF.

The chain employs TRBV4-3 and TRBJ1-4; the match to TRBD1 covers 7 bases. Germline V gene sequence: CDR1 LGHNA, CDR2 YSLEER. The CDR3 covers 15 residues. The ends lost 1 base at V and 3 bases at J; junction bases unmatched: 2. CDR3 residues: CASSQAGTANEKLFF. As DNA, the CDR3 is TGCGCCAGCAGCCAAGCCGGGACAGCTAATGAAAAACTGTTTTTT.

V gene TRBV14 combines with J gene TRBJ1-6, with 8 bases that match TRBD1. The V and J ends lost 3 bases and 3 bases, in that order; junction bases with no gene match: 7. In germline, CDR1 is SGHDN, CDR2 FVKESK. The length of the CDR3 is 17 residues. The CDR3 spells CASSHSDTGGYNSPLHF. The CDR3 nucleotides are TGTGCCAGCAGCCATTCGGATACAGGGGGCTATAATTCACCCCTCCACTTT.

Notes on this clone: A read error may produce the germline difference seen at one junction end. V gene TRBV25-1 combines with J gene TRBJ2-5, with TRBD2 as a possible D gene (5 bases). Germline CDR1 and CDR2: MGHDK and SYGVNS. This CDR3 spans 15 amino acids. CDR3 bases: TGTGCCAGTAGTGGCTGGCGGGCTGCCAAAGAGACCCAGTACTTC. Amino acid sequence: CASSGWRAAKETQYF.

This sequence joins TRBV11-2 and TRBJ1-1; D gene unclear. This CDR3 has 14 amino acids. V shed 5 bases and J shed 4 bases, with 14 bases lying between them. Germline assignment: CDR1 SGHAT and CDR2 FQNNGV. DNA of the CDR3: TGTGCCAGCAGCCTTAGTTTCCGGGGCACTGAAGCTTTCTTT. Its translation: CASSLSFRGTEAFF.

The gene calls are TRBV7-2 and TRBJ2-3; the match to TRBD2 covers 9 bases. V lost 1 base and J lost 2; bases outside the gene matches: 7. Germline loops: CDR1 SGHTA, CDR2 FQGNSA. The CDR3 extends over 17 amino acids. As DNA, the CDR3 is TGTGCCAGCAGCTTAGTAGGGCGGGGGGGCCCCACAGATACGCAGTATTTT. Translated: CASSLVGRGGPTDTQYF.

The chain joins TRBV27 to TRBJ2-1; the match to TRBD2 covers 7 bases. This CDR3 has 15 amino acids. V dropped 3 bases and J dropped 1; count of bases not matched to a gene: 3. Germline loops: CDR1 MNHEY, CDR2 SMNVEV (reference sequence). The DNA for the CDR3 is TGTGCCAGCAGTTTTGGCGGGAGTTCCTACAATGAGCAGTTCTTC. Translated, it gives CASSFGGSSYNEQFF.

The CDR3 loop is CASSITGLAEAFF. The CDR3 nucleotides are TGTGCCAGTAGTATAACCGGTCTCGCGGAAGCTTTCTTT. The chain carries TRBV19 and TRBJ1-1; unclear D gene. Germline CDR1 reads LNHDA; CDR2 reads SQIVND (reference sequence). CDR3 length: 13 residues. V lost 2 bases to trimming and J lost 8 bases, with 12 bases between them.

The CDR3 DNA is TGTGCCAGTCAGGACAGAAGCACAGATACGCAGTATTTT. Protein product: CASQDRSTDTQYF. The chain links TRBV6-5 to TRBJ2-3; D perhaps matches TRBD1 (6 bases). CDR1 is MNHEY, CDR2 SVGAGI, per germline. The CDR3 is 13 residues long. Trimming stripped 9 bases from V and 0 bases from J, with 10 bases between.

Comment on this clone: Mismatch with germline at one junction end may stem from a read error. The chain links TRBV7-3 to TRBJ1-2, with TRBD1 matching 8 bases. The CDR3 runs to 13 residues. Germline CDR1 SGHTA, CDR2 FQGTGA. CDR3 residues: CASSLTDRAGYTF. The CDR3 DNA sequence: TGTGCCAGCAGCCTAACGGACAGGGCTGGCTACACCTTC. The full variable domain, in which reference TRBV7-3 and TRBJ1-2 provide the parts outside the CDR3, is GAGVSQTPSNKVTEKGKYVELRCDPISGHTALYWYRQSLGQGPEFLIYFQGTGAADDSGLPNDRFFAVRPEGSVSTLKIQRTERGDSAVYLCASSLTDRAGYTFGSGTRLTVV.

This clone has just one count. The chain's CDR3 is CASSQAREGTGSGANVLTF. CDR3 nucleotides: TGCGCCAGCAGCCAAGCCCGGGAGGGGACGGGCTCTGGGGCCAACGTCCTGACTTTC. The chain links TRBV4-3 to TRBJ2-6; TRBD2 matches 8 bases. This CDR3 comprises 19 residues. The V gene's germline CDR1 is LGHNA and CDR2 YSLEER. Trimming removed 1 base from V and 0 bases from J; junction bases left unmatched: 8.

The chain combines TRBV19 with TRBJ1-1; 8 bases map to TRBD1. J lost 1 base, V lost 5 bases, and 6 bases had no gene match. Germline V gene sequence: CDR1 LNHDA, CDR2 SQIVND (reference sequence). There are 15 residues in the CDR3. Here the CDR3 reads CASSATGATNTEAFF. CDR3 in DNA: TGTGCCAGTAGTGCGACAGGGGCAACGAACACTGAAGCTTTCTTT. The complete variable domain, with remaining parts taken from reference TRBV19 and TRBJ1-1, reads DGGITQSPKYLFRKEGQNVTLSCEQNLNHDAMYWYRQDPGQGLRLIYYSQIVNDFQKGDIAEGYSVSREKKESFPLTVTSAQKNPTAFYLCASSATGATNTEAFFGQGTRLTVV.

V usage is TRBV2 and J usage is TRBJ1-2; D possibly corresponds to TRBD1 (5 bases). The CDR3 is 14 residues long. CDR1 is SNHLY and CDR2 is FYNNEI in the germline V gene. Deletions cut 1 base from V and 3 bases from J, with 9 bases between. CDR3 in amino acids: CASSEDGGHYGYTF. As DNA, the CDR3 is TGTGCCAGCAGTGAAGACGGGGGACACTATGGCTACACCTTC.

The sample holds one count of this clone. The chain links TRBV29-1 to TRBJ1-1, with D perhaps TRBD1 (5 bases). The V end was cut by 4 bases, the J end by 0 bases, with 12 bases between. This CDR3 is built from 14 residues. Germline-derived CDR1 and CDR2 are SQVTM and ANQGSEA. Written as DNA, the CDR3 is TGCAGCGTTGTGTGGCAGGGAATGAACACTGAAGCTTTCTTT. The encoded protein is CSVVWQGMNTEAFF.

This clone was recorded a few times. The V call is TRBV20-1, the J call TRBJ1-2; D remains ambiguous. The V end was cut by 7 bases, the J end by 8 bases, with 11 bases between. The CDR3 runs 10 residues. The germline V gene has CDR1 DFQATT and CDR2 SNEGSKA (reference sequence). Here the CDR3 reads CSVGLDGYTF. CDR3 nucleotides: TGCAGTGTTGGCCTAGACGGCTACACCTTC.

In its sample, this clone was seen many times. This sequence joins TRBV7-9 and TRBJ1-6; 7 nucleotides match TRBD1. The CDR3 length is 17 residues. After removal of 1 base from V and 4 bases from J, the junction contained 7 bases not matched to a gene. Germline CDR1 is SEHNR and CDR2 is FQNEAQ (reference sequence). CDR3: CASSLDRGRGYNSPLHF. CDR3 sequence (DNA): TGTGCCAGCAGCTTAGACAGGGGCCGGGGGTATAATTCACCCCTCCACTTT.